The clone carrying this T cell receptor beta chain has only a few counts. Its antigen is not identified. Other DNA sequences in the same sample also yield this CDR3. Purities over 98% were achieved in all sorted populations. Expressed TCRB transcripts were sequenced because the isolated RNA had all been reverse transcribed beforehand. Clones were read by immunoSEQ multiplex PCR, and TCRdb kept only the in-frame ones, dropping some. The sample lists 250,000 to 350,000 clones, about 11% occurring once. These data originate in a study of beta chain features in type 1 diabetes. General study results and limits: Whether HLA type influences TCRB rearrangement remained unresolved here. In patients and controls equally, PCR might favor templates that are shorter. A greater similarity of naive, central memory and Treg TCRB repertoires was seen among patients than among healthy donors.

V lost 2 bases to trimming and J lost 2 bases; unmatched junction nucleotides: 0. Germline V gene lookup returns CDR1 SGDLS and CDR2 YYNGEE. This CDR3 comprises 14 residues. The chain employs TRBV9 and TRBJ1-1; 10 bases fit TRBD1. The receptor comes from a woman between 25 and 40 years old in good health. The sequencing input was naive CD4+ T cells from blood. This chain's CDR3 is CASSVTGGNTEAFF. As DNA, the CDR3 is TGTGCCAGCAGCGTGACAGGGGGCAACACTGAAGCTTTCTTT.